The sequence of this T cell receptor beta chain was determined in a study of siplizumab effects on memory and regulatory T cells. Study results and limitations: Tregs that proliferated in siplizumab cultures did not have their suppressive function confirmed. Proliferating CD4+ or CD8+ clones, roughly 80-95% of them, lacked an assignable naive or memory phenotype. The mean Treg-derived percentage of mappable alloreactive CD4+ clones was roughly 69% with siplizumab compared with about 27% in controls. To unstimulated subsets, only a minor fraction of alloreactive clones could be mapped.

Germline assignment: CDR1 SQVTM and CDR2 ANQGSEA. The CDR3 has 14 amino acids. V was pared by 7 bases and J by 4 bases, with 10 bases of the junction left unmatched. Profiled with immunoSEQ multiplex PCR; TCRdb holds only in-frame clones, not every one. Of 70,000 or so clones detected, 80% to 90% appear once; the ten largest clones hold 1.5% to 2%. On this clone itself: Its target is not known.

The gene calls are TRBV29-1 and TRBJ2-3; TRBD2 agrees at 8 bases. The sequenced sample was Tregs sorted from blood. This clonotype was sampled from a human donor in good health. In nucleotides, the CDR3 is TGCAGCGACCTGAGGATAGCGGGACCAGATACGCAGTATTTT. Encoded protein: CSDLRIAGPDTQYF.